This entry is about one T cell receptor (beta chain). This sample stems from a study of OX40 agonist ivuxolimab in advanced cancers. Per the germline V gene, CDR1 is KGHSH and CDR2 is LQKENI. The ends lost 3 bases at V and 1 base at J; junction bases unmatched: 10. The CDR3 has 18 amino acids. Repertoires were generated with immunoSEQ multiplex PCR, while TCRdb's copy carries only in-frame clones and drops some. The sample has about 64,000 clones, roughly 84% seen once. Sampled blood was obtained at baseline, cycle 4 day 1, and cycle 7 day 1. V and J are TRBV18 and TRBJ1-2, with 11 bases lining up with TRBD1. The TCR originated in an adult with an advanced solid tumor such as melanoma, head and neck, liver or kidney cancer. This specimen was CD4+ or CD8+ T cells sorted from blood, taken in a trial of the OX40 agonist ivuxolimab. As DNA, the CDR3 is TGTGCCAGCTCACCCGGGACAGGGGGTCCGGTCCTTAACTATGGCTACACCTTC. Its protein product is CASSPGTGGPVLNYGYTF.